The clone carrying this T cell receptor (beta chain) was found many times. What it binds is not known. V was trimmed by 8 bases and J by 6 bases, leaving 20 bases between them. The V gene's germline CDR1 is SEHNR and CDR2 FQNEAQ (reference sequence). The CDR3 extends over 15 amino acids. TCRdb re-called the RACE reads with MiXCR, one entry per CDR3 protein. The sample shows a few hundred thousand distinct CDR3 sequences, over 6% of them seen only once. This sample was taken from a study of human T cells and chemical hapten exposure. Study-wide points: With regard to DPC sensitization, TCRs above 1 in 1000 frequency did not change.

Time point defined: patch test 2, 6 weeks after DPC sensitization. Treatment in this sample: therapeutic diphenylcyclopropenone sensitization with weekly scalp DPC. The sequencing used whole blood, collected in connection with sensitization to the hapten diphenylcyclopropenone (DPC). This sequence was found in a woman aged 18-29 years with alopecia areata. Some clones in this sample may be carry-over from other donors' samples. The chain uses TRBV7-9 and TRBJ1-5; a possible D gene is TRBD1 (5 bases). CDR3 in DNA: TGTGCCAGCGCGGTAGGCCGGGACTTTGGTCAGCCCCAGCATTTT. It specifies CASAVGRDFGQPQHF.